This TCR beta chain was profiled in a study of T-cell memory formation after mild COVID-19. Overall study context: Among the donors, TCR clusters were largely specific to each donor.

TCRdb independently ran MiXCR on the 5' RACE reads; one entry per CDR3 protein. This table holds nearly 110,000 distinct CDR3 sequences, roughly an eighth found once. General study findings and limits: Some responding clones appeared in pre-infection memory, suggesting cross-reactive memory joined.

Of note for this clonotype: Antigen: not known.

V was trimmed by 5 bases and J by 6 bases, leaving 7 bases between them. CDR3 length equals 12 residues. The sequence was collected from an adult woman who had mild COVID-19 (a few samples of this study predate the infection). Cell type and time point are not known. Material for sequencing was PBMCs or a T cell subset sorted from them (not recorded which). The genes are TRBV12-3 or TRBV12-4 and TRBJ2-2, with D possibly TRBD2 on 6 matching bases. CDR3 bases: TGTGCCAGCAGTGGGGGGTCCGGGGAGCTGTTTTTT. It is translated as CASSGGSGELFF.